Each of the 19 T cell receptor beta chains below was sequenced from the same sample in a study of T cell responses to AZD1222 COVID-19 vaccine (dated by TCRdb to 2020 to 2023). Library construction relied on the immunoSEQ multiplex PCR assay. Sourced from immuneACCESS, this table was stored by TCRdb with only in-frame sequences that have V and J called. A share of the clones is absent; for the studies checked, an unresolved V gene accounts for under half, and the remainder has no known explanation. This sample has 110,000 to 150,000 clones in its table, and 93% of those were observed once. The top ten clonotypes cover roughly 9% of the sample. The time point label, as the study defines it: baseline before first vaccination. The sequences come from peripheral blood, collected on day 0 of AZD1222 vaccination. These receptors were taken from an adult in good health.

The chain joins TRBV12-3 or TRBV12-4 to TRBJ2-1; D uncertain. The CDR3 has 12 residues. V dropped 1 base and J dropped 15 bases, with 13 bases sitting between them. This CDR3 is CASSLGGFALFF. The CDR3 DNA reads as TGTGCCAGCAGTTTAGGGGGTTTCGCTTTGTTCTTC.

This chain's CDR3 is CASSPPGGVSTEAFF. CDR3 DNA sequence: TGTGCCAGCAGCCCCCCCGGAGGAGTGAGCACTGAAGCTTTCTTT. This chain uses TRBV9 with TRBJ1-1; unclear D gene. Between the trimmed V and J ends, which lost 4 bases and 4 bases, there was a span of 17 bases. CDR1 is SGDLS and CDR2 is YYNGEE in the germline V gene. The CDR3 is made up of 15 amino acids.

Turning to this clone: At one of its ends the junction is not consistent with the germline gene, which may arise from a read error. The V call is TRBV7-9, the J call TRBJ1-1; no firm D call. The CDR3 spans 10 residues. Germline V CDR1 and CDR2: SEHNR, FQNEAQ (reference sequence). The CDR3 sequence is CASSNSEAFF. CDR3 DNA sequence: TGTGCCAGCAGTAACAGTGAAGCTTTCTTT. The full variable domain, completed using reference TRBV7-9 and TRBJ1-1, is DTGVSQNPRHKITKRGQNVTFRCDPISEHNRLYWYRQTLGQGPEFLTYFQNEAQLEKSRLLSDRFSAERPKGSFSTLEIQRTEQGDSAMYLCASSNSEAFFGQGTRLTVV.

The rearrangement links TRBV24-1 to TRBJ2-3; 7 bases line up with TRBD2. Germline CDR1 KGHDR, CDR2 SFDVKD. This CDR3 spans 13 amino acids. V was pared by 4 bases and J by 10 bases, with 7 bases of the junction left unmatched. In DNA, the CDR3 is TGTGCCACCAGTGACTTGACTAGCTCGGCGCAGTATTTT. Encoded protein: CATSDLTSSAQYF.

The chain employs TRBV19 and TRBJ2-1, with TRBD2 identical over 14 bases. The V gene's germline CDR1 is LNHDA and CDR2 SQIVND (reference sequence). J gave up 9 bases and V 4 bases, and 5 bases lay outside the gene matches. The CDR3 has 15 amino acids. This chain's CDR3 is CASSTGTSGGSEQFF. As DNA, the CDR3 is TGTGCCAGTAGTACCGGGACTAGCGGGGGAAGTGAGCAGTTCTTC.

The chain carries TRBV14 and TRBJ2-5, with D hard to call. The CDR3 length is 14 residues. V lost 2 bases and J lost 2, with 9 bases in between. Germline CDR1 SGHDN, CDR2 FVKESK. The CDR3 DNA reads TGTGCCAGCAGCCAATTACAGAAACAAGAGACCCAGTACTTC. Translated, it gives CASSQLQKQETQYF.

The CDR3, as DNA: TGTGCCAGCAGCTTAGGTTCGCGGGGGGGCCTTGAGCAGTTCTTC. It codes for CASSLGSRGGLEQFF. This sequence joins TRBV11-3 and TRBJ2-1; 9 bases are a match to TRBD2. The V gene end was trimmed by 1 base and the J gene end by 9 bases; junction bases not matched to a gene: 7. The CDR3 is 15 residues long. The germline V gene encodes CDR1 SGHNT and CDR2 YENEEA.

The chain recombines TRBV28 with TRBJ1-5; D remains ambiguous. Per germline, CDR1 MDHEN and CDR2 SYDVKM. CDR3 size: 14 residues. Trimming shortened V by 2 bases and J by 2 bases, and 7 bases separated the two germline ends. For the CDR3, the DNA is TGTGCCAGCAGTTTAATCCCCGGCAATCAGCCCCAGCATTTT. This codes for CASSLIPGNQPQHF. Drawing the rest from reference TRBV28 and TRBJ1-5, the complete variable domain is DVKVTQSSRYLVKRTGEKVFLECVQDMDHENMFWYRQDPGLGLRLIYFSYDVKMKEKGDIPEGYSVSREKKERFSLILESASTNQTSMYLCASSLIPGNQPQHFGDGTRLSIL.

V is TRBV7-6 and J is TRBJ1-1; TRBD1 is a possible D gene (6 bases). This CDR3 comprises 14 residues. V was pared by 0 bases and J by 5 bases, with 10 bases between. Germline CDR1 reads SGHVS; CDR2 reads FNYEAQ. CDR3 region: CASSLAGRGTEAFF. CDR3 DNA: TGTGCCAGCAGCTTAGCGGGAAGGGGGACTGAAGCTTTCTTT. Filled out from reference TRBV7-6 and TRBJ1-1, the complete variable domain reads GAGVSQSPRYKVTKRGQDVALRCDPISGHVSLYWYRQALGQGPEFLTYFNYEAQQDKSGLPNDRFSAERPEGSISTLTIQRTEQRDSAMYRCASSLAGRGTEAFFGQGTRLTVV.

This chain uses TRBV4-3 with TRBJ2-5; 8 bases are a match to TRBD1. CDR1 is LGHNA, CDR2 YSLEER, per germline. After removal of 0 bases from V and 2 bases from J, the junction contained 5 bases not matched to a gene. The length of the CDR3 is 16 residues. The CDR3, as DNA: TGCGCCAGCAGCCAAGATGGACAGGGTACTCAAGAGACCCAGTACTTC. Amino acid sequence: CASSQDGQGTQETQYF.

Here the CDR3 reads CASSGTTGGRSYQTQYF. For the CDR3, the DNA is TGTGCCAGCAGCGGAACGACAGGAGGCCGAAGTTATCAGACCCAGTACTTC. The V call is TRBV5-8, the J call TRBJ2-5; weak D call: TRBD1 (6 bases). The CDR3 contains 17 residues. Trimming took off 4 bases at V and 6 bases at J, with 25 bases between the two ends. Germline V gene sequence: CDR1 SGHTS, CDR2 YDEGEE.

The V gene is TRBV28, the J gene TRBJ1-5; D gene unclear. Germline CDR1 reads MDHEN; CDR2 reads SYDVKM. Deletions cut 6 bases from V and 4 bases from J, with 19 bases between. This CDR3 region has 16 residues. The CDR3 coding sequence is TGTGCCAGCAGGGATCACCTAAATACAGAGAATCAGCCCCAGCATTTT. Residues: CASRDHLNTENQPQHF. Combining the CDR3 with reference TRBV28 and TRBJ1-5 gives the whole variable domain DVKVTQSSRYLVKRTGEKVFLECVQDMDHENMFWYRQDPGLGLRLIYFSYDVKMKEKGDIPEGYSVSREKKERFSLILESASTNQTSMYLCASRDHLNTENQPQHFGDGTRLSIL.

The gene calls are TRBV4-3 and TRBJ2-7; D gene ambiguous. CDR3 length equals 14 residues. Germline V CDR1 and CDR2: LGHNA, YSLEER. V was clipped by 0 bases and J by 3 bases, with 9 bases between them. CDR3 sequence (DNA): TGCGCCAGCAGCCAAGATAGCACTAACTACGAGCAGTACTTC. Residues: CASSQDSTNYEQYF.

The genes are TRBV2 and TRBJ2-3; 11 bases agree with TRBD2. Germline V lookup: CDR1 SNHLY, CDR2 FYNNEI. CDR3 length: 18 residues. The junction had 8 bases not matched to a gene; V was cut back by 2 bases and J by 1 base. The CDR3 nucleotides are TGTGCCAGCAGTGAAACTCACACGGGACTAGCGGGCACAGATACGCAGTATTTT. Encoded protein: CASSETHTGLAGTDTQYF.

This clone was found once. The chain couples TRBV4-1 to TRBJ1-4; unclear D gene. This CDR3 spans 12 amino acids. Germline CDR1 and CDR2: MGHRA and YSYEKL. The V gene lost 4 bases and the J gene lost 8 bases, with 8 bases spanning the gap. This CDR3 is CASSRAGEKLFF. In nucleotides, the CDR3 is TGCGCCAGCAGCCGAGCGGGGGAAAAACTGTTTTTT.

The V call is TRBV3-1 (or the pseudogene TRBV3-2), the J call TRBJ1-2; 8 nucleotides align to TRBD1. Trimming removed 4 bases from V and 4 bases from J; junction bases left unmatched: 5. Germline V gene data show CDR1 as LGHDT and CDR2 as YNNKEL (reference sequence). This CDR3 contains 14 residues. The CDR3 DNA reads TGTGCCAGCAGCCCTAGACAGGGGAGCTATGGCTACACCTTC. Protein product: CASSPRQGSYGYTF.

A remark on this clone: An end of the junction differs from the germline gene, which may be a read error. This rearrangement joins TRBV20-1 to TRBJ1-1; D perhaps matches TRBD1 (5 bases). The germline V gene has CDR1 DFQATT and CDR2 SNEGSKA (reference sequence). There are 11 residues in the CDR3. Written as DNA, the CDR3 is TGCAGTGCCACACCGGGACGGCCCGCGGTCTTT. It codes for CSATPGRPAVF.

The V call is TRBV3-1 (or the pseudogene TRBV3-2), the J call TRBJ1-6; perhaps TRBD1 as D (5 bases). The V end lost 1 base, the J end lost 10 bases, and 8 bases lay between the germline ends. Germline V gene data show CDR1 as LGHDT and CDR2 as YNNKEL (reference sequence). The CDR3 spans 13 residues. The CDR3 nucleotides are TGTGCCAGCAGCCAAGCGGGGGGGTCACCCCTCCACTTT. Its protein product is CASSQAGGSPLHF.

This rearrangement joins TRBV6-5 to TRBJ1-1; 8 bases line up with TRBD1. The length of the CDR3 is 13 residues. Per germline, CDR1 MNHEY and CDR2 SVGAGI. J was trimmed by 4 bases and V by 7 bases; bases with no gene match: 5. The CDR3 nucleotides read TGTGCCAGCAAGGGACAGGTTGCCACTGAAGCTTTCTTT. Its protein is CASKGQVATEAFF.